The 8 T cell receptor beta chains below were found in one sample sequenced in a study of cytomegalovirus exposure and HLA in healthy donors. The table came from immunoSEQ multiplex PCR; TCRdb's copy has only in-frame clones and leaves some out. This sample yields about 64,000 clones, of which about 89% are seen a single time; roughly 1.8% belongs to the top ten. The material sequenced was PBMCs. The receptors derive from a woman aged 18-29 years in good health and CMV-seronegative.

The genes are TRBV7-9 and TRBJ2-2; D uncertain. The CDR3 extends over 14 amino acids. Germline-derived CDR1 and CDR2 are SEHNR and FQNEAQ (reference sequence). Trimming removed 2 bases from V and 5 bases from J, with 9 bases in between. Here the CDR3 DNA reads TGTGCCAGCAGCTTACCCACGCGGACCGGGGAGCTGTTTTTT. Residues: CASSLPTRTGELFF.

This clone is a singleton in its sample. The chain links TRBV30 to TRBJ2-5; 14 nucleotides match TRBD2. V was clipped by 0 bases and J by 4 bases; unmatched bases: 7. The germline V gene encodes CDR1 GTSNPN and CDR2 SVGIG (reference sequence). This CDR3 is built from 17 residues. The CDR3 is CAWSVGTSGGPAETQYF. The CDR3 bases are TGTGCCTGGAGTGTAGGGACTAGCGGGGGCCCGGCAGAGACCCAGTACTTC. Looking up the rest from reference TRBV30 and TRBJ2-5 gives the full variable domain: SQTIHQWPATLVQPVGSPLSLECTVEGTSNPNLYWYRQAAGRGLQLLFYSVGIGQISSEVPQNLSASRPQDRQFILSSKKLLLSDSGFYLCAWSVGTSGGPAETQYFGPGTRLLVL.

The rearrangement links TRBV14 to TRBJ2-2, with TRBD1 matching 10 bases. V lost 4 bases to trimming and J lost 0 bases; unmatched junction nucleotides: 11. The CDR3 totals 19 residues. Germline V CDR1 and CDR2: SGHDN, FVKESK. The DNA for the CDR3 is TGTGCCAGCAGCCTCCCGCCCGGGACAGGGGACACGAACACCGGGGAGCTGTTTTTT. It specifies CASSLPPGTGDTNTGELFF.

The J gene is TRBJ1-1, the V gene TRBV18; the D gene is possibly TRBD1 (5 bases). The CDR3 contains 14 residues. V was clipped by 5 bases and J by 5 bases, with 15 bases between them. CDR1 KGHSH and CDR2 LQKENI come from the germline V gene. This CDR3 is CASSTGPDGTEAFF. The CDR3 nucleotides are TGTGCCAGCTCAACAGGTCCCGACGGGACTGAAGCTTTCTTT.

This clone has only one observation. The chain recombines TRBV5-6 with TRBJ2-3; TRBD1 agrees at 7 bases. CDR3 length equals 15 residues. Germline values: CDR1 SGHDT, CDR2 YYEEEE. Germline trimming cut 5 bases from V and 4 bases from J; bases unmatched to any gene: 10. The CDR3 here is CASSFYRGFSDTQYF. As DNA, the CDR3 is TGTGCCAGCAGTTTCTACAGGGGTTTCTCAGATACGCAGTATTTT.

This clone was picked up one time. The V call is TRBV4-1, the J call TRBJ1-2, with D perhaps TRBD1 (6 bases). Trimming stripped 3 bases from V and 5 bases from J, with 16 bases between. The CDR3 totals 15 residues. Germline V gene sequence: CDR1 MGHRA, CDR2 YSYEKL. In nucleotides, the CDR3 is TGCGCCAGCAGCCAGATACAGGGAATTGGTTATGGCTACACCTTC. This sequence encodes CASSQIQGIGYGYTF.

The genes are TRBV4-1 and TRBJ1-4, with D unclear. Trimming left V 5 bases short and J 2 bases short, with 15 bases between. Per germline, CDR1 MGHRA and CDR2 YSYEKL. This CDR3 has 16 amino acids. CDR3 loop: CASSINPGRTNEKLFF. The CDR3 coding sequence is TGCGCCAGCAGCATCAACCCCGGGAGGACTAATGAAAAACTGTTTTTT.

This chain links TRBV30 with TRBJ2-1; D may be TRBD2 (6 bases). Trimming left V 2 bases short and J 9 bases short, with 26 bases between. Germline-derived CDR1 and CDR2 are GTSNPN and SVGIG (reference sequence). This CDR3 spans 17 amino acids. The CDR3 region is CAWSNNLRVLAEAEQFF. Here the CDR3 DNA reads TGTGCCTGGAGTAATAACCTAAGGGTGTTAGCGGAGGCTGAGCAGTTCTTC.